A selection of T cell receptor beta chains follows, all from one sample in a study of blood T cell repertoires in COVID-19. Clones were sequenced by immunoSEQ multiplex PCR, and TCRdb holds only the in-frame ones, with some missing. The sample shows about 52,000 clones, roughly nine tenths of them seen only once. Sequenced material: peripheral blood. All receptors derive from a man in his sixties with active COVID-19. CDR3s include the opening cysteine and the closing phenylalanine or tryptophan. D genes are given only for firm matches. Rows may omit the clone size; those that give it use once, few, many or a size class.

TRBD1	-	TRBV7-2	TRBJ1-4	16	TGTGCCAGCAGCACTCAATTGGGGACAGGCGCTGAAAAACTGTTTTTT	CASSTQLGTGAEKLFF
-	-	TRBV4-2	TRBJ1-3	15	TGTGCCAGCAGCCAACCGGGGTACGGGGGAAACACCATATATTTT	CASSQPGYGGNTIYF
-	-	TRBV15	TRBJ2-1	15	TGTGCCACCAGCAGAAGACACGGCGCAGGGGATGAGCAGTTCTTC	CATSRRHGAGDEQFF
TRBD1	-	TRBV4-3	TRBJ2-7	16	TGCGCCAGCAGCCAAGATCAAGGGGGCGTCCAAGGCGAGCAGTACTTC	CASSQDQGGVQGEQYF
TRBD2	-	TRBV9	TRBJ2-1	19	TGTGCCAGCAGCGTTAGTGGGGGCTCGGGACTAGCGGGAGTTATAGAGCAGTTCTTC	CASSVSGGSGLAGVIEQFF
-	once	TRBV24-1	TRBJ2-1	16	TGTGCCACCAGTGATGTTACAGGGAATGGGTACAATGAGCAGTTCTTC	CATSDVTGNGYNEQFF
TRBD1	-	TRBV23-1	TRBJ2-7	15	TGCGCCAGCAGGTCAGGCAGGGGGACCCCGAACGAGCAGTACTTC	CASRSGRGTPNEQYF
-	-	TRBV11-1	TRBJ2-7	14	TGTGCCAGCAGCTCCCGGACTAAGCCCTACGAGCAGTACTTC	CASSSRTKPYEQYF
TRBD1	-	TRBV9	TRBJ1-3	16	TGTGCCAGCAGCGTCGGACAGGTACTCTCTGGAAACACCATATATTTT	CASSVGQVLSGNTIYF
-	-	TRBV28	TRBJ2-7	12	TGTGCCAGCTCCCGGGACACCTACGAGCAGTACTTC	CASSRDTYEQYF
-	-	TRBV18	TRBJ2-2	16	TGTGCCAGCTCACCACGGATCGGGACAACCACCGGGGAGCTGTTTTTT	CASSPRIGTTTGELFF
-	-	TRBV9	TRBJ2-2	15	TGTGCCAGCAGCGTCGACAGTGATTACACCGGGGAGCTGTTTTTT	CASSVDSDYTGELFF
TRBD2	-	TRBV14	TRBJ2-5	18	TGTGCCAGCAGCCAAAACGTTGTGGCTAGCGGGGCTCAAGAGACCCAGTACTTC	CASSQNVVASGAQETQYF
TRBD1	-	TRBV4-3	TRBJ1-4	16	TGCGCCAGCAGCCAAATCGGGACAGCAACTAATGAAAAACTGTTTTTT	CASSQIGTATNEKLFF
TRBD1	-	TRBV6-6	TRBJ2-1	15	TGTGCCAGCAGTGACCGGACAGGGGGGATCGATGAGCAGTTCTTC	CASSDRTGGIDEQFF
TRBD1	-	TRBV2	TRBJ1-1	17	TGTGCCAGCAGTGGCCGGGACAGGAAGAGACTGAACACTGAAGCTTTCTTT	CASSGRDRKRLNTEAFF
-	-	TRBV19	TRBJ2-3	15	TGTGCCAGTAGTATACGAGGATCTAGCACAGATACGCAGTATTTT	CASSIRGSSTDTQYF
-	-	TRBV12-1	TRBJ2-7	14	TGTGCCAGCAGCCCCGGGACAGTTTCCCGCGAGCAGTACTTC	CASSPGTVSREQYF
-	-	TRBV6-5	TRBJ2-3	13	TGTGCCAGCGATATCTCCAGGGGTGGTACGCAGTATTTT	CASDISRGGTQYF
TRBD1	-	TRBV28	TRBJ2-7	18	TGTGCCAGCAGGAGGGGACAGGGGGCTTCTTTCGACCACTACGAGCAGTACTTC	CASRRGQGASFDHYEQYF
TRBD2	-	TRBV9	TRBJ2-3	16	TGTGCCAGCAGCGCCGAGAGCGGGACGAGCACAGATACGCAGTATTTT	CASSAESGTSTDTQYF
TRBD1	once	TRBV5-4	TRBJ2-1	15	TGTGCCAGCAGCTTTGGGGCAGGGGGATACAATGAGCAGTTCTTC	CASSFGAGGYNEQFF
-	-	TRBV7-3	TRBJ2-1	14	TGTGCCAGCAGCCTAATGGGCCTGCACAATGAGCAGTTCTTC	CASSLMGLHNEQFF
TRBD2	few	TRBV6-5	TRBJ2-7	13	TGTGCCAGCACCTTGACTAGCGGGTACGAGCAGTACTTC	CASTLTSGYEQYF
-	-	TRBV5-1	TRBJ1-1	15	TGCGCCAGCAGCCTTTCCGGACAAAGGGGCACTGAAGCTTTCTTT	CASSLSGQRGTEAFF
TRBD2	once	TRBV5-1	TRBJ2-7	15	TGCGCCAGCAGCTTGGGGACTAGCGGGACCTACGAGCAGTACTTC	CASSLGTSGTYEQYF
TRBD2	-	TRBV5-4	TRBJ2-5	14	TGTGCCAGCACCACGGGGGGGGGCTGGGAGACCCAGTACTTC	CASTTGGGWETQYF
TRBD2	-	TRBV28	TRBJ2-3	13	TGTGCCAGCCGGGACTACATCACAGATACGCAGTATTTT	CASRDYITDTQYF
-	-	TRBV11-2	TRBJ2-3	16	TGTGCCAGCAGCTTAGGGTCGGGAGAATCCACAGATACGCAGTATTTT	CASSLGSGESTDTQYF
TRBD2	-	TRBV4-2	TRBJ2-5	16	TGTGCCAGCAGCCAAGGGGGTGGTAGCGGGAAAGAGACCCAGTACTTC	CASSQGGGSGKETQYF
TRBD1	-	TRBV7-2	TRBJ1-2	14	TGTGCCAGCAGCTTAGACGGACAGGGGACTGGCTACACCTTC	CASSLDGQGTGYTF
TRBD2	once	TRBV4-3	TRBJ2-3	16	TGCGCCAGCAGCCACCTATCGAGCGGGAGGGCAGATACGCAGTATTTT	CASSHLSSGRADTQYF
TRBD2	-	TRBV12-3/TRBV12-4	TRBJ2-7	13	TGTGCCAGCAGTTTAGGAGCGGGGTACGAGCAGTACTTC	CASSLGAGYEQYF
TRBD1	once	TRBV9	TRBJ2-1	16	TGTGCCAGCAGCGTAGGGGGACAGGGACGAGGCAATGAGCAGTTCTTC	CASSVGGQGRGNEQFF
TRBD1	-	TRBV10-3	TRBJ1-6	16	TGTGCCATCAGAGATAGCGCGGGACAGAGTAATTCACCCCTCCACTTT	CAIRDSAGQSNSPLHF
TRBD2	-	TRBV5-8	TRBJ2-7	14	TGTGCCAGCAGCCTGCCCGGGGGGTCGTACGAGCAGTACTTC	CASSLPGGSYEQYF
TRBD2	-	TRBV19	TRBJ2-7	19	TGTGCCAGTAGTCCGAAGACTAGCGGGGGGGGTGGAGGAACTTACGAGCAGTACTTC	CASSPKTSGGGGGTYEQYF
-	-	TRBV19	TRBJ1-1	13	TGTGCCAGTAGTTACAGGGTGGACACTGAAGCTTTCTTT	CASSYRVDTEAFF
-	-	TRBV19	TRBJ1-6	14	TGTGCCAGTAGGCTGGACCCGGGGAATTCACCCCTCCACTTT	CASRLDPGNSPLHF
-	-	TRBV6-2/TRBV6-3	TRBJ1-5	15	TGTGCCAGCAGTGAGGTCGGGGGGCAGCGGCAGCCCCAGCATTTT	CASSEVGGQRQPQHF
-	-	TRBV28	TRBJ1-2	14	TGTGCCAGCAGTTTGATGACTTCTAACTATGGCTACACCTTC	CASSLMTSNYGYTF
-	-	TRBV6-5	TRBJ2-2	15	TGTGCCAGCAGTTACTCCTTGGGGCCTGGCGGGGAGCTGTTTTTT	CASSYSLGPGGELFF
TRBD1	few	TRBV15	TRBJ2-7	15	TGTGCCACCAGCATCGGGACAGGGGGCATATACGAGCAGTACTTC	CATSIGTGGIYEQYF